Following are 12 T cell receptor beta chains from one sample sequenced in a study of vaccination and CD4 T cells after COVID-19. Antigen specificity for these receptors is unknown. The treatment was: roughly 11-day PBMC culture with coronavirus spike peptide pools or control peptides (ViraFEST assay). Cultured CD4+ T cell DNA was sequenced using the Oncomine TCR Beta short-read assay. TCRdb passed the PCR reads through MiXCR, listing each CDR3 protein once. The sample lists some 16,000 distinct CDR3 sequences, approximately 50% occurring once. The sequencing here drew on CD4+ T cells from blood, cultured in vitro, taken before SARS-CoV-2 vaccination. These receptor sequences come from a human donor who had recovered from COVID-19.

This chain uses TRBV19 with TRBJ2-1; a possible D gene is TRBD2 (5 bases). Trimming shortened V by 5 bases and J by 0 bases, and 11 bases separated the two germline ends. Germline CDR1 LNHDA, CDR2 SQIVND (reference sequence). The length of the CDR3 is 15 residues. CDR3 region: CASSLPGSSYNEQFF. The CDR3 DNA is TGTGCCAGTAGTCTTCCTGGGAGCTCCTACAATGAGCAGTTCTTC.

J is TRBJ1-5 and V is TRBV18; 8 bases map to TRBD1. Trimming at V came to 6 bases and at J to 6 bases, leaving 10 bases not matched to a gene. CDR1 and CDR2 (germline): KGHSH, LQKENI. This CDR3 contains 15 residues. CDR3 DNA: TGTGCCAGCTCGCCTACAGGGGGGGACGGTCAGCCCCAGCATTTT. It encodes CASSPTGGDGQPQHF. Combining the CDR3 with reference TRBV18 and TRBJ1-5 gives the whole variable domain NAGVMQNPRHLVRRRGQEARLRCSPMKGHSHVYWYRQLPEEGLKFMVYLQKENIIDESGMPKERFSAEFPKEGPSILRIQQVVRGDSAAYFCASSPTGGDGQPQHFGDGTRLSIL.

This sequence joins TRBV19 and TRBJ1-1, with D perhaps TRBD1 (6 bases). V gave up 3 bases and J gave up 1 base, with 12 bases separating them. Germline CDR1 LNHDA, CDR2 SQIVND (reference sequence). The CDR3 contains 15 residues. Written as DNA, the CDR3 is TGTGCCAGTAGTATCTCAGGACAGAGGAACACTGAAGCTTTCTTT. Translating it yields CASSISGQRNTEAFF. Variable domain in full (rest from reference TRBV19 and TRBJ1-1): DGGITQSPKYLFRKEGQNVTLSCEQNLNHDAMYWYRQDPGQGLRLIYYSQIVNDFQKGDIAEGYSVSREKKESFPLTVTSAQKNPTAFYLCASSISGQRNTEAFFGQGTRLTVV.

This chain links TRBV2 with TRBJ2-2; the match to TRBD2 covers 8 bases. This CDR3 is built from 15 residues. Trimming cost V 5 bases and J 7 bases; bases outside gene matches: 9. Germline CDR1 reads SNHLY; CDR2 reads FYNNEI. The CDR3 here is CASSRERGIIGELFF. CDR3 in DNA: TGTGCCAGCAGTAGGGAGCGGGGGATTATCGGGGAGCTGTTTTTT. Filled out from reference TRBV2 and TRBJ2-2, the complete variable domain reads EPEVTQTPSHQVTQMGQEVILRCVPISNHLYFYWYRQILGQKVEFLVSFYNNEISEKSEIFDDQFSVERPDGSNFTLKIRSTKLEDSAMYFCASSRERGIIGELFFGEGSRLTVL.

The chain joins TRBV5-1 to TRBJ2-5, with TRBD1 matching over 7 bases. The CDR3 consists of 15 residues. V was pared by 4 bases and J by 2 bases, with 8 bases of the junction left unmatched. Germline values: CDR1 SGHRS, CDR2 YFSETQ. The CDR3 DNA is TGCGCCAGCAGCCACTACGGGACAGTTCAAGAGACCCAGTACTTC. Translation gives CASSHYGTVQETQYF.

The chain uses TRBV25-1 and TRBJ2-7, with D maybe TRBD1 (5 bases). Germline-derived CDR1 and CDR2 are MGHDK and SYGVNS. This CDR3 has 15 residues. Between the trimmed V and J ends, which lost 1 base and 1 base, there was a span of 11 bases. In DNA, the CDR3 is TGTGCCAGCAGTGAATTCAGGGCAGGGTCCTACGAGCAGTACTTC. This translates into CASSEFRAGSYEQYF.

This rearrangement joins TRBV27 to TRBJ1-2; D is undetermined. The V gene lost 5 bases and the J gene lost 3 bases, with 22 bases spanning the gap. Germline V gene sequence: CDR1 MNHEY, CDR2 SMNVEV (reference sequence). This CDR3 is 17 amino acids long. CDR3 nucleotide sequence: TGTGCCAGCAGTCCTCTCGCGTTAAGGGAGGGTTACTATGGCTACACCTTC. Residues: CASSPLALREGYYGYTF.

In this sample, this clonotype turned up a few times. The chain has TRBV11-1 and TRBJ1-1; 7 nucleotides match TRBD1. The germline CDR1 and CDR2 sequences are SGHAT and FQDESV (reference sequence). CDR3 size: 14 residues. V trimming: 5 bases; J trimming: 1 base; junction bases outside the gene matches: 4. In DNA form, the CDR3 reads TGTGCCAGCAGCACGGACAGGACGAACACTGAAGCTTTCTTT. It is translated as CASSTDRTNTEAFF.

This sequence joins TRBV7-2 and TRBJ2-3; 8 bases are a match to TRBD1. The CDR3 runs to 15 residues. From germline, CDR1 is SGHTA and CDR2 FQGNSA. V dropped 5 bases and J dropped 4; count of bases not matched to a gene: 8. CDR3 residues: CASSVDRGRADTQYF. The CDR3 nucleotides read TGTGCCAGCAGCGTTGACAGGGGAAGGGCAGATACGCAGTATTTT.

This chain connects TRBV7-2 to TRBJ1-5, with D tentatively TRBD1 (5 bases). This CDR3 is 15 amino acids long. Germline-derived CDR1 and CDR2 are SGHTA and FQGNSA. V was shortened by 5 bases and J by 2 bases, with 13 bases between the two germline ends. The DNA of the CDR3 is TGTGCCAGCAGCCTAACCCGGGACGGCAATCAGCCCCAGCATTTT. As protein: CASSLTRDGNQPQHF.

The CDR3 region is CASSLTSRADTQYF. As DNA, the CDR3 is TGTGCCAGCAGCTTGACTAGCCGGGCAGATACGCAGTATTTT. The chain has TRBV7-9 and TRBJ2-3, with 7 nucleotides matching TRBD2. The V gene end was trimmed by 3 bases and the J gene end by 4 bases; junction bases not matched to a gene: 4. CDR1 is SEHNR and CDR2 is FQNEAQ in the germline V gene (reference sequence). The CDR3 consists of 14 residues.

This clonotype came up a few times. CDR3 sequence reads: CSGGGLVEGTQYF. CDR3 nucleotide sequence: TGCAGTGGGGGGGGACTAGTGGAAGGTACGCAGTATTTT. J is TRBJ2-3 and V is TRBV20-1; TRBD2 aligns across 8 bases. Germline V gene sequence: CDR1 DFQATT, CDR2 SNEGSKA (reference sequence). J was trimmed by 8 bases and V by 7 bases; bases with no gene match: 11. CDR3 length equals 13 residues.